These 2 T cell receptor beta chains came from one sample sequenced in a study of T cell changes during pregnancy in multiple sclerosis. The data were produced by immunoSEQ multiplex PCR, yet TCRdb's version contains in-frame clones alone and is incomplete. The data hold about 59,000 clones, with over 75% observed a single time. Sequences were derived from peripheral blood, sampled before pregnancy. These receptors all come from a female donor with multiple sclerosis, enrolled in a pregnancy study.

V usage is TRBV7-2 and J usage is TRBJ1-3, with a weak D call TRBD1 (5 bases). The CDR3 extends over 14 amino acids. V shed 8 bases and J shed 2 bases, with 13 bases lying between them. CDR1 and CDR2 (germline): SGHTA, FQGNSA. The CDR3 nucleotides are TGTGCCAGCCGAGGGACTTCAACTGGAAACACCATATATTTT. It yields the protein CASRGTSTGNTIYF.

The J gene is TRBJ1-1, the V gene TRBV4-3, with 11 nucleotides matching TRBD1. Germline V CDR1 and CDR2: LGHNA, YSLEER. The CDR3 extends over 17 amino acids. Trimming at V came to 0 bases and at J to 5 bases, leaving 8 bases not matched to a gene. DNA for the CDR3: TGCGCCAGCAGCCAAGATTCGGACAGGGGGCGTGTAACTGAAGCTTTCTTT. This gives the protein CASSQDSDRGRVTEAFF.